What follows is one T cell receptor (beta chain) and its context. Its specific antigen is unknown. Per-base qualities were not stored, and no clone one base away is much larger. Library preparation used the immunoSEQ multiplex PCR assay. The multiplex PCR relied on a mix of 60 forward primers for TCR Vbeta segments and 13 reverse primers for TCR Jbeta segments. Amplification of the CDR3 region of rearranged TCR beta genes was performed with a multiplex PCR assay on genomic DNA. Amplified TCR beta libraries were sequenced as 87-base-pair reads on the Illumina HiSeq System. In the paper's pipeline: In a later analysis, approximately 74 million unique TCR beta chains were counted across the roughly 610 repertoires, and about 9.9 million of these chains were shared by at least two donors. Raw reads were error-corrected and collapsed into unique sequences by a nearest-neighbor algorithm in which closely related sequences were merged to remove PCR and sequencing errors. To assign V, D and J gene segments, CDR3 sequences were aligned to IMGT reference sequences. For a sequence to be retained, at least a six-nucleotide match to both a V gene segment and a J gene segment was required. Rearrangements were called productive when the CDR3 lacked stop codons and stayed in frame with V and J; all others were non-productive. CDR3 was defined according to IMGT convention as the region running from the second conserved V-encoded cysteine to the conserved J-encoded phenylalanine. The earlier analysis of about 570 of the donors excluded any sequence lacking an unambiguous match to a single V gene segment. In an earlier analysis of roughly 500 of the donors, V segments were called functional above 56.7% productive rearrangements and were called segregating when the between-donor standard deviation exceeded 5%. To diagnose cytomegalovirus status from the catalog of TCR beta chain sequences, a statistical classification framework was built. A later analysis assigned V and J genes by comparing TCR nucleotide sequences with IMGT/GENE-DB human TR gene sequences. In a later analysis, CDR3 sequences and most-parsimonious VDJ recombination scenarios were assigned using the TCRdist pipeline. A later analysis defined each TCR beta chain by its CDR3 amino acid sequence plus V-gene family, and excluded reads lacking a unique V-gene family. A later analysis removed nearly 600 highly shared, low-generation-probability nucleotide sequences to deal with suspected cross-contamination and a sequencing artifact. In a later analysis, a clonal expansion index for each public chain was calculated from normalized within-repertoire ranks of inferred template counts. A later analysis computed generation probabilities with a VDJ recombination model fitted to out-of-frame rearrangements, and checked the results against IGoR. Hypergeometric tests were used in a later analysis to score TCR-TCR, TCR-HLA and TCR-CMV co-occurrence, with a repertoire-size bias correction applied to the TCR pairs. To estimate false discovery rates, a later analysis permuted the HLA or CMV assignments 20 times. In a later analysis, co-occurring TCRs were grouped with DBSCAN, and TCRdist sequence similarity was added when clustering was performed within HLA-allele-positive subsets. Co-occurrence clustering excluded repertoires with fewer than 30,000 or more than 120,000 public chains, plus five with anomalous nucleotide sharing. The immuneACCESS repertoire file appears here via TCRdb, limited to in-frame rearrangements. These files lack a portion of the clones; in checked studies, under half of the deficit traces to unresolved V genes, and the cause of the others is not known. The DNA gave D and trimming, while V, J and clone size come from that table. This sample gives some 170,000 clones in total; approximately 72% of them show up just once. 2% to 2.5% of the sample goes to the ten largest clones.

In total, roughly 710 healthy bone marrow donors made up the cohort. At the time of sampling, all cohort members were nominally healthy, though unrecorded immune exposures were likely present. CMV serostatus was recorded as positive for about 310 and negative for about 50% of the 666 cohort members, whereas no CMV serostatus was recorded for the donor in question. A peripheral blood sample was collected from each donor, and TCR beta sequencing was performed on peripheral blood mononuclear cells. Genomic DNA extraction from the blood cell samples was performed with the Qiagen DNeasy Blood Extraction Kit. The sample comes from a study of cytomegalovirus exposure and HLA in healthy donors (TCRdb year 2017). Study-level background: According to an earlier analysis of a few hundred of the donors, about 170 million T cells yielded 95 million to 140 million unique TCR beta sequences and 276 Gb of sequence data. To decide whether each TCR beta V gene segment behaved as functional or pseudogenic, an earlier analysis of some 600 of the donors relied on high-throughput TCR beta sequencing. Alongside the repertoire data, information on donor age, sex, ethnicity and CMV serostatus was compiled. To predict cytomegalovirus infection status, the study brought together high-throughput TCR immunosequencing, statistical association of individual TCRs with disease status, and machine learning. On average, around 230,000 unique TCR beta nucleotide sequences were sequenced per donor among some 420 genotyped donors of the cohort, with around 19% of those sequences being non-productive. A later analysis re-analyzed previously published TCR beta repertoires from roughly 690 donors and added high-resolution HLA genotyping to study TCR occurrence patterns. A later genetic analysis used genome-wide SNP genotypes for about 55% of the 666 donors, treating that subset as a discovery cohort. Typing coverage varied by locus: 629-630 donors for A, B, C, DRB1 and DQB1; roughly 520 for DQA1; 600 to 610 for DPA1; fewer than 480 for DPB1. An early release that covered some 630 HLA-typed donors contained around 300 gigabases of sequencing data and approximately 85 million unique TCR sequences. In the later analysis, no new phenotypic data were used to find candidate immune exposures; instead, reliance was placed on TCR beta sequences and their occurrence across donors. The study was designed to test whether signatures of past pathogen exposure could be identified by cataloging public T cell receptors. Both class I and class II loci were covered by HLA typing, at four-digit resolution. Because of strong linkage in the cohort, roughly five DR-DQ haplotypes were treated as single units for association and clustering. All discovery cohort repertoires had been generated on a single sequencing platform. Besides the first cohort of approximately 710 subjects, a separate validation cohort made up of roughly 120 different subjects was used. The T cell repertoires of 670 or so subjects were profiled by immunosequencing and related to cytomegalovirus serostatus. Of the 300 to 500 genotyped donors, more than 75% were placed in the genetic ancestry cluster associated with self-reported Caucasian donors.

Study-wide conclusions, independent of this receptor: Because HLA typing was unavailable for some donors at each locus, only the typed subset was used in association tests. Immune exposure information for the cohort was limited to CMV serostatus. In a later analysis, HLA-associated TCR beta chains showed more clonal expansion and lower generation probabilities than non-associated chains that were equally common. While some public TCRs were present in many individuals, most TCR sequences turned up only very rarely across donors. The presence/absence analyses assumed that sequencing depth was roughly uniform across donors, and that assumption may not be true. A later analysis reported that several top co-occurrence clusters appeared linked to parvovirus B19, influenza, CMV and Epstein-Barr virus. In both the original and validation cohorts, the classifier was reported to diagnose cytomegalovirus status with high specificity and sensitivity. Specific HLA alleles were associated with 15,000 to 20,000 TCR beta sequences at a false discovery rate of 0.05 in a later analysis. In this cohort, only TCR beta chains were sequenced, and detectable features were limited by the absence of alpha or paired-chain data. The study gave a list of 150 to 200 TCR beta chains associated with cytomegalovirus. An association between a missense DCLRE1C variant and V-gene and J-gene trimming of TCR beta chains was found in a later genetic analysis and replicated in an independent cohort. Compared with the roughly 700-donor mean, donors in an Asian-associated ancestry cluster had fewer N-insertions in productive TCRs, according to a later genetic analysis. A further reported finding was that TCR beta sequences accurately predicted the HLA-A and HLA-B alleles for most subjects in the first cohort. When HLA alleles, especially DR and DQ, strongly co-occurred, TCR associations were difficult to assign to individual alleles. The sequencing pipeline was judged likely to have produced a cluster of highly shared sequence variants as a technical artifact. Linkage disequilibrium might explain the correlated functional status among segregating V segments, but an unknown experimental factor could not be ruled out. In a later analysis, TCR association rates were found to vary across HLA loci, with the most associated TCRs seen for DRB1 alleles and the fewest for HLA-C alleles. Seventeen rarely observed V segments, including chromosome 9 orphons, were excluded from the earlier analysis of several hundred of the donors because counts were too low. In an earlier analysis of 450 to 750 of the donors, most TCR beta V segments appeared in productive rearrangements about 87% or about 30% of the time, broadly matching IMGT annotations. In vitro tests confirmed that a few of the cytomegalovirus-associated TCR beta chains recognize cytomegalovirus antigens. Most CMV-associated TCR beta chains appeared to be HLA-restricted in a later analysis, and the HLA associations seemed to be driven largely by CMV exposure. According to the authors, the approach could potentially be generalized to other disease states and immunological phenotypes.

The source of this sequence is a human donor in good health. Material: PBMCs.

The CDR3 protein sequence reads: CASSPSRRGPNEQFF. Here is the DNA: TGTGCCAGCAGCCCCTCGCGAAGGGGGCCGAATGAGCAGTTCTTC. The V gene is TRBV7-3 and the J gene is TRBJ2-1, with 7 bases matching TRBD1. The cysteine opens and the phenylalanine closes a CDR3 of 15 amino acids. CDR3 DNA only is kept here, 45 bases in frame from base 1. As encoded in the germline V gene, CDR1 is SGHTA while CDR2 is FQGTGA. After removal of 5 bases from V and 7 bases from J, the junction retains 11 bases not matched to a gene. Full variable domain (CDR3 extended with the reference TRBV7-3 and TRBJ2-1 proteins): GAGVSQTPSNKVTEKGKYVELRCDPISGHTALYWYRQSLGQGPEFLIYFQGTGAADDSGLPNDRFFAVRPEGSVSTLKIQRTERGDSAVYLCASSPSRRGPNEQFFGPGTRLTVL.